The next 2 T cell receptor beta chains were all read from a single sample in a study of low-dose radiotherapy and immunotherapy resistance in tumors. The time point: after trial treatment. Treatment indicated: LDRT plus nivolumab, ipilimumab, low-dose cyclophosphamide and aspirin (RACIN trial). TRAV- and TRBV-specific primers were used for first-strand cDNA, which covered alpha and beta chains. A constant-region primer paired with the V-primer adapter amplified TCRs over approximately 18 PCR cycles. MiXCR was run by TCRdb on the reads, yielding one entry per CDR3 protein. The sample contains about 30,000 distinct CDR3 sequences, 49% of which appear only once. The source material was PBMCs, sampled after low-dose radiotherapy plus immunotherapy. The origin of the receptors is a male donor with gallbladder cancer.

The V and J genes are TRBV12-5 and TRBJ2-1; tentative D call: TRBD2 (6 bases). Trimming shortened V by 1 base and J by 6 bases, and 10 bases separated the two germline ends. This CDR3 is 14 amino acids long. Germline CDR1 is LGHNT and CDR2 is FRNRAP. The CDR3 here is CASGLAGTSNEQFF. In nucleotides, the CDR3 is TGTGCTAGTGGTTTGGCAGGGACTTCCAATGAGCAGTTCTTC.

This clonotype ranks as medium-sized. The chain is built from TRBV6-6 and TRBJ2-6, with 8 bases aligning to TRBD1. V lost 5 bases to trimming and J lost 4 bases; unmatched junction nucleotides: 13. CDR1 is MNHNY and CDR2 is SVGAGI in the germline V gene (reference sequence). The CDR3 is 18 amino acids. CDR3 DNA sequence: TGTGCCAGCAGTACCAATGACAGGGGAGTTGAAGGGGCCAACGTCCTGACTTTC. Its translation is CASSTNDRGVEGANVLTF.